The next 23 T cell receptor beta chains were all read from a single sample in a study of breast tumors, draining lymph nodes, adjacent tissues. TCRdb ran MiXCR on the multiplex PCR reads and lists one entry per CDR3 protein. The profile shows approximately 280,000 distinct CDR3 sequences, 30% of them singletons. Breast cancer patients provided tissue from their axillary draining lymph nodes. Material: axillary lymph node tissue. The receptors originated from a female donor with breast cancer. Some clones in this sample may be carry-over from other donors' samples.

Note on this clonotype: This may be a read error, as it is one base from a much larger clone. V usage is TRBV5-4 and J usage is TRBJ2-1, with a tentative D call TRBD2 (6 bases). Germline V CDR1 and CDR2: SGHNT, YYREEE (reference sequence). The CDR3 has 16 residues. The CDR3 DNA sequence: TGTGCCAGCAGCTTGGTCGCGGGACGCTCCTACAATAAGCAGTTCTTC. Protein sequence: CASSLVAGRSYNKQFF.

The chain carries TRBV20-1 and TRBJ1-1; 11 bases match TRBD1. The germline gives CDR1 DFQATT, CDR2 SNEGSKA (reference sequence). V shed 6 bases and J 3 bases; nucleotides not matched to a gene: 6. The CDR3 length is 14 residues. The CDR3 region is CSAGWTGGYTEAFF. CDR3 bases: TGCAGTGCGGGGTGGACAGGGGGCTACACTGAAGCTTTCTTT.

This clonotype was observed many times. The gene calls are TRBV19 and TRBJ1-2; the D gene is possibly TRBD1 (6 bases). Between the trimmed V and J ends, which lost 6 bases and 5 bases, there was a span of 10 bases. CDR3 length equals 12 residues. Germline CDR1 is LNHDA and CDR2 is SQIVND (reference sequence). In DNA form, the CDR3 reads TGTGCCAGTAGAGGGGGTCGTTATGGCTACACCTTC. This codes for CASRGGRYGYTF.

In its sample, this clonotype was seen many times. The CDR3: CATSGGSGFSNQPQHF. For the CDR3, the DNA is TGTGCCACCAGTGGGGGCTCGGGGTTTAGCAATCAGCCCCAGCATTTT. The chain recombines TRBV24-1 with TRBJ1-5, with a possible D match to TRBD1 (5 bases). V was clipped by 5 bases and J by 0 bases, with 13 bases between them. The germline gives CDR1 KGHDR, CDR2 SFDVKD. This CDR3 contains 16 residues.

This clonotype was counted between two and nine times. This rearrangement joins TRBV5-6 to TRBJ2-3; 11 nucleotides match TRBD2. CDR3 length: 18 amino acids. Trimming cost V 0 bases and J 2 bases; bases outside gene matches: 8. Germline V gives CDR1 SGHDT, CDR2 YYEEEE. CDR3 nucleotide sequence: TGTGCCAGCAGCTTGGTTCTAGCGGGAGGAAGACCCACAGATACGCAGTATTTT. Translation gives CASSLVLAGGRPTDTQYF.

This clonotype was detected many times. The rearrangement links TRBV7-2 to TRBJ2-7, with D unresolved. CDR1 SGHTA and CDR2 FQGNSA come from the germline V gene. The ends were cut back, 5 bases at V and 3 bases at J, with 14 bases in the middle. The CDR3 runs to 14 residues. CDR3 nucleotides: TGTGCCAGCAGCGAAACGTGGAGTGACTACGAGCAGTACTTC. Residues: CASSETWSDYEQYF.

This chain uses TRBV9 with TRBJ1-2; 7 nucleotides align to TRBD1. Per germline, CDR1 SGDLS and CDR2 YYNGEE. CDR3 size: 13 residues. The J segment lost 6 bases and the V segment lost 4 bases, leaving 6 bases of the junction unmatched. The CDR3 region is CASSLTGRNGYTF. The CDR3 region has the DNA TGTGCCAGCAGCCTGACAGGGAGGAATGGCTACACCTTC. The full variable domain, with the rest looked up from reference TRBV9 and TRBJ1-2, is DSGVTQTPKHLITATGQRVTLRCSPRSGDLSVYWYQQSLDQGLQFLIQYYNGEERAKGNILERFSAQQFPDLHSELNLSSLELGDSALYFCASSLTGRNGYTFGSGTRLTVV.

There are many counts of this clonotype. The rearrangement links TRBV4-3 to TRBJ2-1, with D unresolved. The V end lost 0 bases, the J end lost 9 bases, and 6 bases lay between the germline ends. The CDR3 consists of 12 residues. From germline, CDR1 is LGHNA and CDR2 YSLEER. Here the CDR3 reads CASSQEWGEQFF. The CDR3 DNA sequence: TGCGCCAGCAGCCAAGAGTGGGGTGAGCAGTTCTTC.

This clonotype was seen at least ten times. V usage is TRBV9 and J usage is TRBJ1-6; possibly TRBD1 for D (5 bases). Trimming removed 3 bases from V and 7 bases from J, with 5 bases in between. CDR3 length: 12 residues. Germline V CDR1 and CDR2: SGDLS, YYNGEE. CDR3 amino acids: CASSAGNSPLHF. DNA for the CDR3: TGTGCCAGCAGCGCAGGGAATTCACCCCTCCACTTT.

This clonotype has at least ten counts. This chain joins TRBV10-2 and TRBJ2-1, with 8 nucleotides matching TRBD2. This CDR3 is 13 amino acids long. The ends lost 9 bases at V and 1 base at J; junction bases unmatched: 2. The V gene's germline CDR1 is WSHSY and CDR2 SAAADI. This CDR3 reads CASSGVSYNEQFF. CDR3 DNA: TGCGCCAGTAGCGGGGTGTCCTACAATGAGCAGTTCTTC.

This clonotype was seen more than once but under ten times. One junction end does not reproduce the germline sequence, and a read error may be involved. The chain combines TRBV25-1 with TRBJ1-6, with unresolved D. CDR3 length: 15 residues. Germline-derived CDR1 and CDR2 are MGHDK and SYGVNS. CDR3 DNA: TGTGCCAGCAGTCCCCCCCACGGATATAACTCACCCCCCCACTTT. It yields the protein CASSPPHGYNSPPHF.

Points on this clonotype: This may be a read error: a much more frequent sequence differs by one nucleotide. Since the CDR3 does not end with the conserved phenylalanine or tryptophan, this likely comes from a read error. This sequence joins TRBV30 and TRBJ1-2; D not certain. V lost 3 bases to trimming and J lost 2 bases, with 10 bases between them. CDR1 is GTSNPN and CDR2 is SVGIG in the germline V gene (reference sequence). The CDR3 extends over 13 amino acids. For the CDR3, the DNA is TGTGCCTGGAGCCCCCAGAAGAACTATGGCTACACCTCC. Translation gives CAWSPQKNYGYTS.

The chain joins TRBV6-1 to TRBJ2-1; 11 bases line up with TRBD2. This CDR3 has 17 residues. V was clipped by 6 bases and J by 2 bases; unmatched bases: 9. Germline V gene lookup returns CDR1 MNHNS and CDR2 SASEGT. The CDR3 DNA reads TGTGCCAGCAGACCTAGCGGGAGGTATAGGGCCTACAATGAGCAGTTCTTC. It yields the protein CASRPSGRYRAYNEQFF.

The V gene is TRBV15, the J gene TRBJ2-3; 8 nucleotides align to TRBD2. With V trimmed by 0 bases and J by 0 bases, 2 bases remained unmatched. Germline V lookup: CDR1 LNHNV, CDR2 YYDKDF (reference sequence). CDR3 length equals 16 residues. The CDR3 loop is CATSRDPSGSTDTQYF. In nucleotides, the CDR3 is TGTGCCACCAGCAGAGATCCTAGCGGGAGCACAGATACGCAGTATTTT.

This clonotype has a count of ten or more. The chain carries TRBV6-6 and TRBJ2-1; 11 bases match TRBD1. CDR3 length: 14 amino acids. With 0 bases clipped from V and 9 bases from J, the junction kept 1 base outside the gene matches. In germline, CDR1 is MNHNY, CDR2 SVGAGI (reference sequence). For the CDR3, the DNA is TGTGCCAGCAGTTACTCGGACAGGGGGCCTGAGCAGTTCTTC. The encoded protein is CASSYSDRGPEQFF.

This chain links TRBV20-1 with TRBJ1-5; the D is unclear. Looked up from germline, CDR1 is DFQATT and CDR2 is SNEGSKA (reference sequence). The CDR3 is 13 residues long. Trimming removed 1 base from V and 14 bases from J, with 18 bases in between. Here the CDR3 DNA reads TGCAGTGCTAGAGGGACTAGCGGGAGGGCCGAGCATTTT. Translation gives CSARGTSGRAEHF.

For this clonotype: This may come from a read error, since a much larger clone is one base off. The chain carries TRBV30 and TRBJ2-3, with D unclear. The germline V gene has CDR1 GTSNPN and CDR2 SVGIG (reference sequence). CDR3 length: 11 amino acids. CDR3: CAWSVPSAHYF. CDR3 bases: TGTGCCTGGAGTGTACCGTCTGCGCACTATTTT. Full variable domain (remainder filled in from reference TRBV30 and TRBJ2-3): SQTIHQWPATLVQPVGSPLSLECTVEGTSNPNLYWYRQAAGRGLQLLFYSVGIGQISSEVPQNLSASRPQDRQFILSSKKLLLSDSGFYLCAWSVPSAHYFGPGTRLTVL.

To note about this clonotype: A much larger clone lies a single base off, so this may be a read error. The genes are TRBV24-1 and TRBJ2-1, with 8 positions matching TRBD1. Germline CDR1 is KGHDR and CDR2 is SFDVKD. J gave up 9 bases and V 9 bases, and 12 bases lay outside the gene matches. The CDR3 sequence is 14 residues long. CDR3 residues: CATGVTGGGGEQFF. The CDR3 bases are TGTGCCACCGGTGTAACAGGGGGTGGGGGTGAGCAGTTCTTC.

About this clonotype: The junction does not match germline at one end; this may be a read error. The rearrangement links TRBV4-2 to TRBJ2-3; 11 bases line up with TRBD2. Germline V CDR1 and CDR2: LGHNA, YNFKEQ. The CDR3 runs to 20 residues. CDR3 sequence reads: CASNQAGTGIAGGPLDTQYF. The CDR3 DNA sequence: TGTGCCAGCAACCAAGCCGGGACGGGGATAGCGGGAGGGCCTTTGGATACGCAGTATTTT.

In regard to this clonotype: Sequence at one end of the junction differs from germline and may be a read error. CDR3 residues: CATGESRQSSGANVLTF. CDR3 nucleotides: TGTGCCACCGGTGAGTCCCGACAGAGCTCTGGGGCCAACGTCCTGACTTTC. The chain has TRBV24-1 and TRBJ2-6, with D possibly TRBD1 on 5 matching bases. CDR1 and CDR2 from the germline V gene are KGHDR and SFDVKD. The CDR3 totals 17 residues.

The rearrangement joins TRBV18 to TRBJ2-1; D is uncertain. The ends were cut back, 6 bases at V and 5 bases at J, with 17 bases in the middle. The CDR3 has 15 amino acids. Per germline, CDR1 KGHSH and CDR2 LQKENI. The DNA for the CDR3 is TGTGCCAGCTCCTCCGCGCGATATAAGGACAATGAGCAGTTCTTC. Protein: CASSSARYKDNEQFF. The full variable domain, completed using reference TRBV18 and TRBJ2-1, is NAGVMQNPRHLVRRRGQEARLRCSPMKGHSHVYWYRQLPEEGLKFMVYLQKENIIDESGMPKERFSAEFPKEGPSILRIQQVVRGDSAAYFCASSSARYKDNEQFFGPGTRLTVL.

About this clonotype: A read error may account for a junction end that differs from germline. The V and J genes are TRBV7-9 and TRBJ2-1; 10 nucleotides agree with TRBD1. CDR3 size: 14 residues. Germline CDR1 is SEHNR and CDR2 is FQNEAQ (reference sequence). The CDR3 sequence: CASRDPGQGYERFF. CDR3 in DNA: TGTGCCAGCAGAGATCCGGGACAGGGGTATGAGCGGTTCTTC.

Concerning this clonotype: It may be a read error: a sequence one base away is much more abundant. The chain is built from TRBV7-9 and TRBJ2-2; 12 nucleotides match TRBD2. Germline CDR1 and CDR2: SEHNR and FQNEAQ (reference sequence). CDR3 length: 16 residues. The CDR3 DNA follows: TGTGCCAGCAGCTCGAGGACTAGCGGGAACACCAGGGAGCTGTTTTTT. This codes for CASSSRTSGNTRELFF.